This T cell receptor beta chain comes out of a study of T cell responses to AZD1222 COVID-19 vaccine. Study-level findings and limits: Close to half of spike-specific TCRs reportedly recognize unmutated variant regions. Dominant at 160-218 and 743-854, vaccine-associated CD4 TCRs also spanned spike.

Using immunoSEQ multiplex PCR, the repertoire was profiled, and TCRdb retains in-frame clones only, with some absent. This sample has about 82,000 clones, with more than 90% found just once. Regarding this clone: Its antigen is currently unknown.

The V gene end was trimmed by 2 bases and the J gene end by 9 bases; junction bases not matched to a gene: 10. CDR3 length: 15 amino acids. Germline CDR1 MNHEY, CDR2 SVGAGI. The receptor was isolated from an adult in good health. The specimen was peripheral blood, collected on day 0 of AZD1222 vaccination. The chain combines TRBV6-5 with TRBJ2-4; 7 bases fit TRBD1. The CDR3 loop is CASSYQGGGIVIQYF. CDR3 sequence (DNA): TGTGCCAGCAGTTACCAAGGGGGCGGAATCGTCATTCAGTACTTC.